These 9 T cell receptor beta chains originate from one sample sequenced in a study of T cells in Graves' hyperthyroidism and ophthalmopathy. Amplification of TCR beta CDR3 regions was performed using RNA transcripts as template. TCR CDR3 underwent first-round RT-PCR with the HTBI primer set. MiXCR, applied by TCRdb to the multiplex PCR reads, yields one record per CDR3 protein. The profile covers roughly 750,000 distinct CDR3 sequences, with approximately 16% appearing a single time and about 8.4% taken by the ten largest. Sequences were obtained from blood. The receptors here all came from a man aged 18-30 years with Graves' hyperthyroidism.

The J gene is TRBJ2-7, the V gene TRBV30; D is unresolved. This CDR3 has 12 amino acids. Germline V gene data show CDR1 as GTSNPN and CDR2 as SVGIG (reference sequence). V gave up 0 bases and J gave up 4 bases, with 7 bases separating them. The CDR3 is CAWSVQAYEQYF. The CDR3 DNA is TGTGCCTGGAGTGTACAAGCGTACGAGCAGTACTTC.

Only a few counts were recorded for this clonotype. The chain combines TRBV6-1 with TRBJ1-4; D unresolved. Germline CDR1 MNHNS, CDR2 SASEGT. The CDR3 totals 14 residues. Between the trimmed V and J ends, which lost 6 bases and 8 bases, there was a span of 16 bases. The CDR3 DNA reads as TGTGCCAGCAGCCTTCACCCCGAATCGGAAAAACTGTTTTTT. Translating gives CASSLHPESEKLFF.

This chain uses TRBV11-3 with TRBJ2-5; D gene uncertain. Germline CDR1 reads SGHNT; CDR2 reads YENEEA. Trimming left V 1 base short and J 4 bases short, with 13 bases between. The CDR3 length is 15 residues. The CDR3 reads CASSLVGITVETQYF. The DNA of the CDR3 is TGTGCCAGCAGCTTAGTAGGCATAACGGTAGAGACCCAGTACTTC.

This clonotype was detected a few times. V gene TRBV7-2 combines with J gene TRBJ2-1; TRBD1 matches 9 bases. Germline V gives CDR1 SGHTA, CDR2 FQGNSA. The CDR3 contains 15 residues. V dropped 6 bases and J dropped 10; count of bases not matched to a gene: 13. The CDR3 is CASSPGTGSRGEQFF. The CDR3, as DNA: TGTGCCAGCAGTCCCGGGACAGGGTCGAGAGGGGAGCAGTTCTTC.

This clonotype was observed at least ten times. This chain joins TRBV2 and TRBJ1-2; 9 bases agree with TRBD1. The V and J ends lost 6 bases and 8 bases, in that order; junction bases with no gene match: 13. Germline CDR1 reads SNHLY; CDR2 reads FYNNEI. The CDR3 is made up of 15 amino acids. This CDR3 reads CASSPRDRAQVGYTF. The DNA of the CDR3 is TGTGCCAGCAGCCCCCGGGACAGGGCGCAGGTGGGCTACACCTTC.

This clonotype was counted at least ten times. This chain uses TRBV6-2 or TRBV6-3 with TRBJ2-1; TRBD2 might be the D (5 bases). The V and J ends lost 2 bases and 7 bases respectively, with 15 bases between them. The CDR3 has 15 residues. CDR1 is MNHEY, CDR2 SVGEGT, per germline. CDR3 loop: CASSYKAGGWNEQFF. CDR3 nucleotides: TGTGCCAGCAGTTACAAGGCGGGCGGATGGAATGAGCAGTTCTTC.

This clonotype was recorded at least ten times. V and J are TRBV28 and TRBJ2-7; D is uncertain. The CDR3 consists of 12 residues. V was shortened by 2 bases and J by 5 bases, with 7 bases between the two germline ends. The germline gives CDR1 MDHEN, CDR2 SYDVKM. CDR3 loop: CASSLAINEQYF. The CDR3 bases are TGTGCCAGCAGTTTAGCTATCAACGAGCAGTACTTC.

There are a few counts of this clonotype. The chain couples TRBV5-1 to TRBJ2-7, with 7 nucleotides matching TRBD2. V shed 0 bases, J shed 3 bases, and the junction held 9 bases outside the gene matches. The germline V gene encodes CDR1 SGHRS and CDR2 YFSETQ. This CDR3 has 16 amino acids. CDR3 in amino acids: CASSLAASGNRYEQYF. CDR3 bases: TGCGCCAGCAGCTTGGCTGCCAGCGGGAATCGCTACGAGCAGTACTTC.

Concerning this clonotype: One end of the junction fails to match germline, which may point to a read error. The gene calls are TRBV30 and TRBJ1-1; D unresolved. Per the germline V gene, CDR1 is GTSNPN and CDR2 is SVGIG (reference sequence). CDR3 length: 11 amino acids. CDR3 residues: CAFHRHTGAFF. CDR3 bases: TGTGCCTTTCACCGACACACTGGAGCTTTCTTT.